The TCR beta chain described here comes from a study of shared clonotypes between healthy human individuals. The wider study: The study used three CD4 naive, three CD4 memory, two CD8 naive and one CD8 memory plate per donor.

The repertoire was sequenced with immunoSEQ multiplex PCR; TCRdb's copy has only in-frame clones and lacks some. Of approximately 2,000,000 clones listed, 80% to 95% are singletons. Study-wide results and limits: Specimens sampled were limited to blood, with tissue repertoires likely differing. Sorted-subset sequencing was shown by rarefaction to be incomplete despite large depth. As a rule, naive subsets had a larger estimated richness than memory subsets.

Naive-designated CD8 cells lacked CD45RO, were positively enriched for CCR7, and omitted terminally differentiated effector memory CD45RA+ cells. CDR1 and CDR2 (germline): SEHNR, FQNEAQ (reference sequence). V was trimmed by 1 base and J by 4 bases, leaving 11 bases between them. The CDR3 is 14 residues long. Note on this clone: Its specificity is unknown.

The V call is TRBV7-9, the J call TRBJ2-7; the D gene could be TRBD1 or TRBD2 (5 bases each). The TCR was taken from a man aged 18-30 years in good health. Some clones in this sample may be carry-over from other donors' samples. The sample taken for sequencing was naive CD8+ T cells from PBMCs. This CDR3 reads CASSLGGAKYEQYF. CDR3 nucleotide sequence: TGTGCCAGCAGCTTAGGAGGGGCTAAATACGAGCAGTACTTC.